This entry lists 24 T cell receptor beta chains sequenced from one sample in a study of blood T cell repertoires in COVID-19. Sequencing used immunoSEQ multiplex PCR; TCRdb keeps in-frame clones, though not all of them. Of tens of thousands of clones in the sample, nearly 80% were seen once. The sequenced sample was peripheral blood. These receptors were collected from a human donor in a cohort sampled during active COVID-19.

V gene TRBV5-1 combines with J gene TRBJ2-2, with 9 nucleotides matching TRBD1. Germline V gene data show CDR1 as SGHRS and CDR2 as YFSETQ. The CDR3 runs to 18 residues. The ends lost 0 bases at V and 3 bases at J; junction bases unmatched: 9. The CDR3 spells CASSLVVRTGADTGELFF. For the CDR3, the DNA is TGCGCCAGCAGCTTGGTGGTACGGACAGGGGCCGACACCGGGGAGCTGTTTTTT.

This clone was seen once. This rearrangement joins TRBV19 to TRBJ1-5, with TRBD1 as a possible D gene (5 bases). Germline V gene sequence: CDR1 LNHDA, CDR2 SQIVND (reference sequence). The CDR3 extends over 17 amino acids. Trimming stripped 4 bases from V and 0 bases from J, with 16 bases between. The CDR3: CASSRGVQTYSNQPQHF. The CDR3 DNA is TGTGCCAGTAGTAGGGGGGTTCAAACATATAGCAATCAGCCCCAGCATTTT.

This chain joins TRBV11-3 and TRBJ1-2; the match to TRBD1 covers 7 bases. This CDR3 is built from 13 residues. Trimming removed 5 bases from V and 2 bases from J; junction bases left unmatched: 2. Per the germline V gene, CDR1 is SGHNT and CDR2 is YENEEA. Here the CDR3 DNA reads TGTGCCAGCAGCCCGGGACAGAACTATGGCTACACCTTC. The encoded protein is CASSPGQNYGYTF.

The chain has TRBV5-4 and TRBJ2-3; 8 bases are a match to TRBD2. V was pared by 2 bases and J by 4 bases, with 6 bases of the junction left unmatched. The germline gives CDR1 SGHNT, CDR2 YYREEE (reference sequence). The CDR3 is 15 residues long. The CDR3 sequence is CASSFSSGGADTQYF. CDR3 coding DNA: TGTGCCAGCAGCTTTTCGAGCGGGGGTGCAGATACGCAGTATTTT.

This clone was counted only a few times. This CDR3 is CASSLKAGGNTIYF. For the CDR3, the DNA is TGTGCCAGCAGCTTAAAAGCGGGTGGAAACACCATATATTTT. The V and J genes are TRBV7-9 and TRBJ1-3; no clear D gene. The CDR3 extends over 14 amino acids. Germline V gene sequence: CDR1 SEHNR, CDR2 FQNEAQ (reference sequence). Trimming stripped 2 bases from V and 3 bases from J, with 8 bases between.

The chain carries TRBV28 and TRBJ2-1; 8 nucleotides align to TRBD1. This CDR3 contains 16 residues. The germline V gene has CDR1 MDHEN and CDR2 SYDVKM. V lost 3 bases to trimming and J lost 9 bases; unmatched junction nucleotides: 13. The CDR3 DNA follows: TGTGCCAGCAGTTTTACTCTAGGGGCAGGGGGCAGTGAGCAGTTCTTC. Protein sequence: CASSFTLGAGGSEQFF.

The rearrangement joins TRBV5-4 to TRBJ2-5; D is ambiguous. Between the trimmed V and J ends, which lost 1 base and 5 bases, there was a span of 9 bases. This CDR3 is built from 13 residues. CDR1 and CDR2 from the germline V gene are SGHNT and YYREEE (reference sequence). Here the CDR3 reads CASSLRSPETQYF. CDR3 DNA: TGTGCCAGCAGCTTGCGGAGCCCGGAGACCCAGTACTTC. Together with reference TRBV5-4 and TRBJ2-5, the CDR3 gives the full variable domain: ETGVTQSPTHLIKTRGQQVTLRCSSQSGHNTVSWYQQALGQGPQFIFQYYREEENGRGNFPPRFSGLQFPNYSSELNVNALELDDSALYLCASSLRSPETQYFGPGTRLLVL.

CDR3 protein: CASSSSGRGEQYV. The DNA of the CDR3 is TGTGCCAGCAGTTCTAGCGGGAGGGGAGAGCAGTACGTC. The chain uses TRBV6-2 or TRBV6-3 and TRBJ2-7; 12 bases match TRBD2. The V segment lost 4 bases and the J segment 7 bases; nucleotides outside the gene matches: 2. Germline CDR1 reads MNHEY; CDR2 reads SVGEGT. This CDR3 comprises 13 residues.

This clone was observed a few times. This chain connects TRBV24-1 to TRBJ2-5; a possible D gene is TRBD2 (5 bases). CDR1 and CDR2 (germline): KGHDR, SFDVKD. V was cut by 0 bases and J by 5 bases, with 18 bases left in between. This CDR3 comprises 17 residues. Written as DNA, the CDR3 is TGTGCCACCAGTGATTTGAGAGGGTTTAGAAGTGACGAGACCCAGTACTTC. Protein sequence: CATSDLRGFRSDETQYF.

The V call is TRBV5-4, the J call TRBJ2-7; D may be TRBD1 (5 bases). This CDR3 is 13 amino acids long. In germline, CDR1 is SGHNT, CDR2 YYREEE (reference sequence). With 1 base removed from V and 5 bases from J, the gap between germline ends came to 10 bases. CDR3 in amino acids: CASSLIGRDEQYF. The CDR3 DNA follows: TGTGCCAGCAGCTTGATCGGCAGGGACGAGCAGTACTTC.

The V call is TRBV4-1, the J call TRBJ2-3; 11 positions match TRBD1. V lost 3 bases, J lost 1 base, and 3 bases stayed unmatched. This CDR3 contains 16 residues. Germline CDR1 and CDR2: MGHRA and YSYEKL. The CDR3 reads CASSQPGQGGTDTQYF. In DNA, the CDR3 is TGCGCCAGCAGCCAGCCGGGACAGGGGGGCACAGATACGCAGTATTTT.

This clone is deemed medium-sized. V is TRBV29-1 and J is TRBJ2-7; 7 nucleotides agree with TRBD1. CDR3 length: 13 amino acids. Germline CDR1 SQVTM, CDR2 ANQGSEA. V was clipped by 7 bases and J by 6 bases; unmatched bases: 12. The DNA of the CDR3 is TGCAGCGCCCACTCAGGGACAGAGGCCGAGCAGTACTTC. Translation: CSAHSGTEAEQYF.

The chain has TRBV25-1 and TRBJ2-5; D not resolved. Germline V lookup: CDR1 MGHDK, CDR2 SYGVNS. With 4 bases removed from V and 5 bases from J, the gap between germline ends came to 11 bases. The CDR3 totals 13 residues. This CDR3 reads CASSVFFRETQYF. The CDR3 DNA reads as TGTGCCAGCAGTGTTTTCTTCAGGGAGACCCAGTACTTC.

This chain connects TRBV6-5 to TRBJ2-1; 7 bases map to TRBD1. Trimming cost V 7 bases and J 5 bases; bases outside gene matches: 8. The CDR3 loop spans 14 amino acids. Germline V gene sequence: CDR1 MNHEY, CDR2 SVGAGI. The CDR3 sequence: CASIPGTEHNEQFF. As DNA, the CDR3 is TGTGCCAGCATCCCCGGGACAGAGCACAATGAGCAGTTCTTC.

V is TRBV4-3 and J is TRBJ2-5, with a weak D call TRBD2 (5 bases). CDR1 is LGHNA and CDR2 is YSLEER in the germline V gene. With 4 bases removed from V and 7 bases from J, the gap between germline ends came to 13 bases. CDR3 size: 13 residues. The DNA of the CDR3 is TGCGCCAGCAGCCTCCGGGCCGGAGGGACCCAGTACTTC. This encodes CASSLRAGGTQYF.

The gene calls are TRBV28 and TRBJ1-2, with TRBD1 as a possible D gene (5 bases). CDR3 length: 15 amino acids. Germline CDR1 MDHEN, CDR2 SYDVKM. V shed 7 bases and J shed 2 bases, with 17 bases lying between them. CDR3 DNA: TGTGCCAGCATCCTCCGGCTTAAGGGGAACTATGGCTACACCTTC. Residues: CASILRLKGNYGYTF.

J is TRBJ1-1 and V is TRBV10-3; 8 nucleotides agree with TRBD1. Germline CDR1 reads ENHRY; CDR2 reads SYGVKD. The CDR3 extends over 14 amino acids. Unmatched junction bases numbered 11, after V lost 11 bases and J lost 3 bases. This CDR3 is CAVSQGAEDTEAFF. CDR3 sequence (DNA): TGTGCCGTCTCCCAGGGGGCTGAAGACACTGAAGCTTTCTTT.

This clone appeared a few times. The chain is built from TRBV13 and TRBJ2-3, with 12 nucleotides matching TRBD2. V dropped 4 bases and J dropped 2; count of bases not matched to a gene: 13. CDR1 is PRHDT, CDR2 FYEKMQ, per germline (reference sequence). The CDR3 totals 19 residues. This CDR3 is CASSSQPPTSGGITDTQYF. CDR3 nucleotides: TGTGCCAGCAGCTCGCAGCCCCCGACTAGCGGGGGTATCACAGATACGCAGTATTTT.

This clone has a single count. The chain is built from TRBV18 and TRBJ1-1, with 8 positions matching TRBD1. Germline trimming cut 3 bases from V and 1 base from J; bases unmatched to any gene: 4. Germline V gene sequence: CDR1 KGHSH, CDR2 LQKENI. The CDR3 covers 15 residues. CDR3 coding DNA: TGTGCCAGCTCACCTCGGGGGACAGGGAACACTGAAGCTTTCTTT. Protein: CASSPRGTGNTEAFF.

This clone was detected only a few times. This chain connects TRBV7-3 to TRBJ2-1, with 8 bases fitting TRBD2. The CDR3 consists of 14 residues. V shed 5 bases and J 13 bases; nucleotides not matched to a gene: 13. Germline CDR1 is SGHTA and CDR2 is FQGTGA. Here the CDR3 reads CASSPPGSGRTQFF. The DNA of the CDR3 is TGTGCCAGCAGCCCTCCGGGGAGCGGGAGAACCCAGTTCTTC.

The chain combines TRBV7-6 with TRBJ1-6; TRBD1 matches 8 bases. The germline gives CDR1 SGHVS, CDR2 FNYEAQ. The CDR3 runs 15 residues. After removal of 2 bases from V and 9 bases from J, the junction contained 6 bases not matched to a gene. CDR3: CASSLSTGGSSPLHF. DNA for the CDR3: TGTGCCAGCAGCTTATCTACAGGGGGGAGTTCACCCCTCCACTTT.

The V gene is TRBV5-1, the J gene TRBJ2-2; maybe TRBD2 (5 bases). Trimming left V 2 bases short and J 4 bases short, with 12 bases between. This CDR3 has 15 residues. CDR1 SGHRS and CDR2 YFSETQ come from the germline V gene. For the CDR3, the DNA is TGCGCCAGCAGCTTAAGCGGTACCGTCACCGGGGAGCTGTTTTTT. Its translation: CASSLSGTVTGELFF.

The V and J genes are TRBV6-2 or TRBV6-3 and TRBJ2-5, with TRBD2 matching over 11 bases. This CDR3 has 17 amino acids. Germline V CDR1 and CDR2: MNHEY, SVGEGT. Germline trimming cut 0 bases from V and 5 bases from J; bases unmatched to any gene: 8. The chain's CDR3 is CASSYSKASGGRETQYF. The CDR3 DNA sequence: TGTGCCAGCAGTTACTCGAAGGCTAGCGGGGGGCGTGAGACCCAGTACTTC.

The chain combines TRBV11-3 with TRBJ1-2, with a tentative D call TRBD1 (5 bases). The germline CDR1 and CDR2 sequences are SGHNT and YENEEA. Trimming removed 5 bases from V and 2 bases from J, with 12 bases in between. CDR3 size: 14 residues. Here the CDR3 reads CASSARRGNYGYTF. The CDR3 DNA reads TGTGCCAGCAGCGCGCGTCGGGGGAACTATGGCTACACCTTC.